The 17 T cell receptor beta chains below were found in one sample sequenced in a study of blood T cell repertoires in COVID-19. Sequencing was performed with immunoSEQ multiplex PCR; in TCRdb, only in-frame clones are kept and a portion is missing. Of 300,000 to 450,000 clones in the sample, 75% to 90% are singletons; the top ten hold under 4%. Sequencing was done on a sample of peripheral blood. The receptors derive from a young woman with acute or convalescent COVID-19.

V and J are TRBV13 and TRBJ2-1; the D is unclear. This CDR3 contains 14 residues. V lost 0 bases and J 6 bases, leaving 9 bases between the germline ends. Germline V CDR1 and CDR2: PRHDT, FYEKMQ (reference sequence). CDR3 in amino acids: CASSLGLVGNEQFF. The CDR3 DNA follows: TGTGCCAGCAGCTTAGGCCTAGTAGGCAATGAGCAGTTCTTC. Complete variable domain (other parts from reference TRBV13 and TRBJ2-1): AAGVIQSPRHLIKEKRETATLKCYPIPRHDTVYWYQQGPGQDPQFLISFYEKMQSDKGSIPDRFSAQQFSDYHSELNMSSLELGDSALYFCASSLGLVGNEQFFGPGTRLTVL.

The chain carries TRBV30 and TRBJ1-6, with 8 nucleotides matching TRBD1. V gave up 0 bases and J gave up 8 bases; unmatched junction bases: 15. The CDR3 is made up of 18 amino acids. The germline CDR1 and CDR2 sequences are GTSNPN and SVGIG (reference sequence). The chain's CDR3 is CAWSVPGYAGGFDSPLHF. As DNA, the CDR3 is TGTGCCTGGAGTGTACCGGGATATGCAGGGGGCTTTGATTCACCCCTCCACTTT.

The chain recombines TRBV18 with TRBJ2-3, with no clear D. The length of the CDR3 is 13 residues. Germline CDR1 KGHSH, CDR2 LQKENI. Trimming removed 0 bases from V and 6 bases from J, with 7 bases in between. This CDR3 reads CASSPPSKDTQYF. In DNA form, the CDR3 reads TGTGCCAGCTCACCACCCTCTAAGGATACGCAGTATTTT. The full variable domain, its missing parts supplied by reference TRBV18 and TRBJ2-3, is NAGVMQNPRHLVRRRGQEARLRCSPMKGHSHVYWYRQLPEEGLKFMVYLQKENIIDESGMPKERFSAEFPKEGPSILRIQQVVRGDSAAYFCASSPPSKDTQYFGPGTRLTVL.

V gene TRBV5-1 combines with J gene TRBJ2-5, with D possibly TRBD1 on 6 matching bases. Trimming took off 3 bases at V and 4 bases at J, with 16 bases between the two ends. The CDR3 spans 15 residues. CDR1 and CDR2 (germline): SGHRS, YFSETQ. The CDR3 DNA sequence: TGCGCCAGCAGCTCCCGCAGGGGAGTTGTAGAGACCCAGTACTTC. It translates to CASSSRRGVVETQYF.

V is TRBV12-5 and J is TRBJ1-5, with 7 bases lining up with TRBD1. In germline, CDR1 is LGHNT, CDR2 FRNRAP. The CDR3 has 14 residues. The ends lost 6 bases at V and 6 bases at J; junction bases unmatched: 8. The CDR3 DNA sequence: TGTGCTAGTGGACAAGGACAGGTTGGTCAGCCCCAGCATTTT. Translation: CASGQGQVGQPQHF.

The gene calls are TRBV28 and TRBJ2-7; 7 bases agree with TRBD1. V dropped 6 bases and J dropped 6; count of bases not matched to a gene: 8. In germline, CDR1 is MDHEN, CDR2 SYDVKM. This CDR3 region has 13 residues. CDR3 nucleotides: TGTGCCAGCAGCCAGGGGGTGTCTGGCGAGCAGTACTTC. Protein sequence: CASSQGVSGEQYF.

The chain combines TRBV21-1 with TRBJ2-4; TRBD1, as called in the table, went unchecked against the DNA. TRBV21-1 is labeled a pseudogene. The CDR3 has 15 residues. The CDR3 region is CASSPNGQGKNIQYF. The DNA of the CDR3 is TGTGCCAGCAGCCCGAACGGACAGGGGAAAAACATTCAGTACTTC.

This chain uses TRBV7-3 with TRBJ1-2, with TRBD1 as a possible D gene (5 bases). The CDR3 has 15 amino acids. V lost 2 bases to trimming and J lost 4 bases, with 14 bases between them. Per germline, CDR1 SGHTA and CDR2 FQGTGA. CDR3 in amino acids: CASSLYGQGGYGYTF. CDR3 in DNA: TGTGCCAGCAGCTTATATGGCCAGGGCGGCTATGGCTACACCTTC.

This rearrangement joins TRBV29-1 to TRBJ2-3; 7 bases are a match to TRBD1. V was pared by 4 bases and J by 0 bases, with 10 bases of the junction left unmatched. This CDR3 has 16 amino acids. Germline V gene lookup returns CDR1 SQVTM and CDR2 ANQGSEA. CDR3 sequence: CSVAPGTAYSTDTQYF. CDR3 coding DNA: TGCAGCGTTGCCCCCGGGACAGCTTATAGCACAGATACGCAGTATTTT.

V and J are TRBV6-6 and TRBJ1-5; D is possibly TRBD1 (5 bases). Looked up from germline, CDR1 is MNHNY and CDR2 is SVGAGI (reference sequence). The CDR3 runs 16 residues. The V end lost 0 bases, the J end lost 6 bases, and 15 bases lay between the germline ends. CDR3: CASSYSGTGEGQPQHF. The CDR3 DNA follows: TGTGCCAGCAGTTACTCGGGCACGGGGGAGGGTCAGCCCCAGCATTTT.

V usage is TRBV28 and J usage is TRBJ2-7, with TRBD2 identical over 8 bases. The CDR3 consists of 15 residues. Germline CDR1 reads MDHEN; CDR2 reads SYDVKM. V gave up 7 bases and J gave up 4 bases; unmatched junction bases: 12. The CDR3 DNA reads as TGTGCCAGCACCCCCCCGCTAGCGGGTCCGTACGAGCAGTACTTC. Protein: CASTPPLAGPYEQYF.

The J gene is TRBJ1-5, the V gene TRBV12-3 or TRBV12-4; no firm D call. Trimming pared 5 bases from V and 7 bases from J, leaving 12 bases between. CDR3 size: 13 residues. CDR3 DNA sequence: TGTGCCAGCAGTCCCACGGGGAACCAGCCCCAGCATTTT. This gives the protein CASSPTGNQPQHF.

The genes are TRBV6-5 and TRBJ1-6; unclear D gene. Trimming cost V 6 bases and J 5 bases, with 8 bases left between them. This CDR3 has 13 amino acids. CDR1 MNHEY and CDR2 SVGAGI come from the germline V gene. The CDR3 sequence: CASSTGNNSPLHF. The CDR3 coding sequence is TGTGCCAGCAGCACGGGGAATAATTCACCCCTCCACTTT.

This CDR3 reads CASSPPRQQSPGNTIYF. The CDR3 coding sequence is TGTGCCAGCAGCCCGCCGAGACAGCAATCCCCTGGAAACACCATATATTTT. The chain joins TRBV7-9 to TRBJ1-3; D perhaps matches TRBD1 (5 bases). With 5 bases removed from V and 2 bases from J, the gap between germline ends came to 19 bases. Germline CDR1 and CDR2: SEHNR and FQNEAQ (reference sequence). CDR3 length: 17 residues.

This sequence joins TRBV7-2 and TRBJ2-3; 8 bases are shared with TRBD1. V dropped 8 bases and J dropped 10; count of bases not matched to a gene: 5. The CDR3 sequence is 11 residues long. The germline V gene has CDR1 SGHTA and CDR2 FQGNSA. CDR3 loop: CASEQGVAQYF. The DNA for the CDR3 is TGTGCCAGCGAACAGGGGGTAGCGCAGTATTTT.

The sample holds one count of this clone. This chain links TRBV24-1 with TRBJ2-1, with unresolved D. This CDR3 is built from 11 residues. The germline V gene has CDR1 KGHDR and CDR2 SFDVKD. V lost 6 bases, J lost 5 bases, and 4 bases lay in between. CDR3 bases: TGTGCCACCAGTCAAAACAATGAGCAGTTCTTC. Encoded protein: CATSQNNEQFF.

The chain joins TRBV28 to TRBJ1-1; D not resolved. Deletions cut 3 bases from V and 4 bases from J, with 18 bases between. Germline V gene sequence: CDR1 MDHEN, CDR2 SYDVKM. The CDR3 totals 16 residues. CDR3 sequence reads: CASSFQTGEVITEAFF. CDR3 sequence (DNA): TGTGCCAGCAGTTTCCAGACTGGGGAGGTAATCACTGAAGCTTTCTTT.